These T cell receptor beta chains were read from a single sample in a study of cytomegalovirus exposure and HLA in healthy donors. Data came from immunoSEQ multiplex PCR; TCRdb stores just in-frame clones and leaves some out. The profile shows about 100,000 clones, around 73% of them singletons. The sequencing input was PBMCs. Receptors were obtained from a man in his thirties or forties in good health and CMV-seronegative. Each CDR3 is given with its conserved first and last residue. D genes are given only for firm matches. Some rows mark clone size as missing; the rest say once, few, many or name a class of expanded clone.

j_call: TRBJ1-2
v_call: TRBV4-1
clone_size: .
d_call: TRBD1
cdr3_nt: TGCGCCAGCAGCCAGCGGGACAGGGGGGACTATGGCTACACCTTC
cdr3_aa: CASSQRDRGDYGYTF

j_call: TRBJ2-7
v_call: TRBV29-1
clone_size: .
d_call: TRBD2
cdr3_nt: TGCAGCGTTGAAGATCGTACTAGCGGGAAGTACGAGCAGTACTTC
cdr3_aa: CSVEDRTSGKYEQYF

j_call: TRBJ1-1
v_call: TRBV18
clone_size: .
d_call: .
cdr3_nt: TGTGCCAGCTCACAAGGAGGGAGGGACACTGAAGCTTTCTTT
cdr3_aa: CASSQGGRDTEAFF

j_call: TRBJ2-1
v_call: TRBV9
clone_size: .
d_call: TRBD1
cdr3_nt: TGTGCCAGCAGCGCGACAGGGGACTTTTTCAATGAGCAGTTCTTC
cdr3_aa: CASSATGDFFNEQFF

j_call: TRBJ2-5
v_call: TRBV5-1
clone_size: .
d_call: .
cdr3_nt: TGCGCCAGCAGCTTGGTAGGGACTGACAGGGAGGAGACCCAGTACTTC
cdr3_aa: CASSLVGTDREETQYF

j_call: TRBJ2-7
v_call: TRBV28
clone_size: .
d_call: .
cdr3_nt: TGTGCCAGCAGTTCAGCGACCGAGCAGTACTTC
cdr3_aa: CASSSATEQYF

j_call: TRBJ2-1
v_call: TRBV7-9
clone_size: few
d_call: .
cdr3_nt: TGTGCCAGCAGCTTAGATGGAGGATCCTACAATGAGCAGTTCTTC
cdr3_aa: CASSLDGGSYNEQFF

j_call: TRBJ2-5
v_call: TRBV15
clone_size: .
d_call: TRBD1
cdr3_nt: TGTGCCACCAGCAGAGATCAAGGGACAGGGGAGACCCAGTACTTC
cdr3_aa: CATSRDQGTGETQYF

j_call: TRBJ2-7
v_call: TRBV5-8
clone_size: .
d_call: TRBD1
cdr3_nt: TGTGCCAGCAGCGTCGGGGACAGGGCAACCTACGAGCAGTACTTC
cdr3_aa: CASSVGDRATYEQYF

j_call: TRBJ2-5
v_call: TRBV28
clone_size: .
d_call: .
cdr3_nt: TGTGCCAGCAGTTGGAGCCGACAGGCGTTACAAGAGACCCAGTACTTC
cdr3_aa: CASSWSRQALQETQYF

j_call: TRBJ2-2
v_call: TRBV5-1
clone_size: .
d_call: .
cdr3_nt: TGCGCCAGCAGCTTGTTTGCAAGTGGGGGGACCGGGGAGCTGTTTTTT
cdr3_aa: CASSLFASGGTGELFF

j_call: TRBJ2-4
v_call: TRBV12-2
clone_size: .
d_call: .
cdr3_nt: TGTGCAAGTCGCTTCCCAACGCCGGGACAGGGGGCGTCTGTGAACATTCAGTACTTC
cdr3_aa: CASRFPTPGQGASVNIQYF

j_call: TRBJ2-7
v_call: TRBV7-8
clone_size: .
d_call: TRBD1
cdr3_nt: TGTGCCAGCACCACTACAGGGGTGCGCGAGCAGTACTTC
cdr3_aa: CASTTTGVREQYF

j_call: TRBJ2-5
v_call: TRBV9
clone_size: once
d_call: TRBD1
cdr3_nt: TGTGCCAGCAGCGTTGGTCCGACAGGGGCCGGCCAAGAGACCCAGTACTTC
cdr3_aa: CASSVGPTGAGQETQYF

j_call: TRBJ2-3
v_call: TRBV5-6
clone_size: .
d_call: TRBD2
cdr3_nt: TGTGCCAGCAGCTTGGACCGGGGGGGTCGTCGGGCGGATACGCAGTATTTT
cdr3_aa: CASSLDRGGRRADTQYF

j_call: TRBJ1-2
v_call: TRBV7-2
clone_size: .
d_call: .
cdr3_nt: TGTGCCAGCAGCCCGGGACTTAACTATGGCTACACCTTC
cdr3_aa: CASSPGLNYGYTF

j_call: TRBJ1-6
v_call: TRBV30
clone_size: .
d_call: .
cdr3_nt: TGTGCCTGGAGTTTGGGCGCAGGGACACCCCTCCACTTT
cdr3_aa: CAWSLGAGTPLHF

j_call: TRBJ2-3
v_call: TRBV2
clone_size: .
d_call: TRBD2
cdr3_nt: TGTGCCAGCAGCGAGCGGGGGGGCCGTACAGATACGCAGTATTTT
cdr3_aa: CASSERGGRTDTQYF

j_call: TRBJ2-1
v_call: TRBV6-1
clone_size: .
d_call: TRBD1
cdr3_nt: TGTGCCAGCAGCCGGGACAGGGCCCGTAATGAGCAGTTCTTC
cdr3_aa: CASSRDRARNEQFF

j_call: TRBJ2-5
v_call: TRBV7-2
clone_size: once
d_call: TRBD2
cdr3_nt: TGTGCCAGCAGCCCACTAGCGGGAGGATGGGAGACCCAGTACTTC
cdr3_aa: CASSPLAGGWETQYF

j_call: TRBJ1-1
v_call: TRBV27
clone_size: .
d_call: .
cdr3_nt: TGTGCCAGCACCCCCCGGACACCCACCATGAACACTGAAGCTTTCTTT
cdr3_aa: CASTPRTPTMNTEAFF

j_call: TRBJ1-4
v_call: TRBV9
clone_size: once
d_call: .
cdr3_nt: TGTGCCAGCAGCGTAGACCAGGGGCCTGAGGAAAAACTGTTTTTT
cdr3_aa: CASSVDQGPEEKLFF

j_call: TRBJ2-1
v_call: TRBV4-1
clone_size: .
d_call: TRBD2
cdr3_nt: TGCGCCAGCAGCCAGGGACTACTGGACAATGAGCAGTTCTTC
cdr3_aa: CASSQGLLDNEQFF

j_call: TRBJ2-7
v_call: TRBV28
clone_size: .
d_call: TRBD1
cdr3_nt: TGTGCCAGCGACAGGGGTTCCTACGAGCAGTACTTC
cdr3_aa: CASDRGSYEQYF

j_call: TRBJ2-5
v_call: TRBV5-1
clone_size: few
d_call: TRBD2
cdr3_nt: TGCGCCAGCAGCCCCAGCGGGAGTGGGACCCAGTACTTC
cdr3_aa: CASSPSGSGTQYF

j_call: TRBJ2-7
v_call: TRBV5-1
clone_size: .
d_call: TRBD1
cdr3_nt: TGCGCCAGCAGCGTGGACAGGGAATCCTACGAGCAGTACTTC
cdr3_aa: CASSVDRESYEQYF

j_call: TRBJ2-6
v_call: TRBV5-5
clone_size: .
d_call: .
cdr3_nt: TGTGCCAGCAGCTTGGCAGGGTTCGGGGCCAACGTCCTGACTTTC
cdr3_aa: CASSLAGFGANVLTF

j_call: TRBJ2-7
v_call: TRBV27
clone_size: once
d_call: TRBD2
cdr3_nt: TGTGCCAGCAGTTTAATCAGGGCTAGCGGGATCTACGAGCAGTACTTC
cdr3_aa: CASSLIRASGIYEQYF

j_call: TRBJ2-7
v_call: TRBV2
clone_size: .
d_call: .
cdr3_nt: TGTGCCAGCAGTGCGGGATACGAGCAGTACTTC
cdr3_aa: CASSAGYEQYF

j_call: TRBJ2-7
v_call: TRBV29-1
clone_size: .
d_call: TRBD1
cdr3_nt: TGCAGCGTTTGGACAGGGTTATCCTACGAGCAGTACTTC
cdr3_aa: CSVWTGLSYEQYF

j_call: TRBJ1-3
v_call: TRBV7-9
clone_size: .
d_call: TRBD1
cdr3_nt: TGTGCCAGCAGGACAACCCAGGGGGTAACGGGAAACACCATATATTTT
cdr3_aa: CASRTTQGVTGNTIYF

j_call: TRBJ2-7
v_call: TRBV28
clone_size: .
d_call: TRBD1
cdr3_nt: TGTGCCAGCTGTCGGCCGGGACAGGGGGCCTACGAGCAGTACTTC
cdr3_aa: CASCRPGQGAYEQYF

j_call: TRBJ1-4
v_call: TRBV6-1
clone_size: .
d_call: .
cdr3_nt: TGTGCCAGCAGGGGGCGACAGGCAACTAATGAAAAACTGTTTTTT
cdr3_aa: CASRGRQATNEKLFF

j_call: TRBJ1-4
v_call: TRBV5-1
clone_size: few
d_call: .
cdr3_nt: TGCGCCAGCAAGCAAGAGTCGGCTAATGAAAAACTGTTTTTT
cdr3_aa: CASKQESANEKLFF

j_call: TRBJ1-6
v_call: TRBV4-1
clone_size: .
d_call: TRBD1
cdr3_nt: TGCGCCAGCAGCCAGACAGGGGGATCACCCCTCCACTTT
cdr3_aa: CASSQTGGSPLHF

j_call: TRBJ2-7
v_call: TRBV12-5
clone_size: .
d_call: TRBD1
cdr3_nt: TGTGCTAGTGGTTTGGATAAAGGACAGGGGATGTACGAGCAGTACTTC
cdr3_aa: CASGLDKGQGMYEQYF

j_call: TRBJ2-7
v_call: TRBV5-1
clone_size: .
d_call: .
cdr3_nt: TGCGCCAGCAGCGGGGGTCAGGGAGGCCTATACGAGCAGTACTTC
cdr3_aa: CASSGGQGGLYEQYF

j_call: TRBJ2-1
v_call: TRBV4-1
clone_size: .
d_call: TRBD1
cdr3_nt: TGCGCCAGCAGCCACCTCGTAGGGACAGCCTACAATGAGCAGTTCTTC
cdr3_aa: CASSHLVGTAYNEQFF

j_call: TRBJ2-5
v_call: TRBV18
clone_size: .
d_call: TRBD1
cdr3_nt: TGTGCCAGCTCCCTCGAGGGACAGGGGGCGGAGACCCAGTACTTC
cdr3_aa: CASSLEGQGAETQYF

j_call: TRBJ1-5
v_call: TRBV2
clone_size: .
d_call: .
cdr3_nt: TGTGCCAGCAGTGATTCCGGGAGTACCAAATTCAATCAGCCCCAGCATTTT
cdr3_aa: CASSDSGSTKFNQPQHF

j_call: TRBJ2-7
v_call: TRBV7-2
clone_size: .
d_call: TRBD2
cdr3_nt: TGTGCCAGCAGCTGGGGGGTAGCGGGAGTGGGGGAGCAGTACTTC
cdr3_aa: CASSWGVAGVGEQYF

j_call: TRBJ2-3
v_call: TRBV5-4
clone_size: .
d_call: .
cdr3_nt: TGTGCCACCTCGAGCGGAAACACAGATACGCAGTATTTT
cdr3_aa: CATSSGNTDTQYF

j_call: TRBJ2-5
v_call: TRBV9
clone_size: .
d_call: .
cdr3_nt: TGTGCCAGCAGCGTAGGTGTTAGTTCGGAGACCCAGTACTTC
cdr3_aa: CASSVGVSSETQYF

j_call: TRBJ2-2
v_call: TRBV19
clone_size: .
d_call: .
cdr3_nt: TGTGCCAGTAGTATTAAATTCGCCGGGGAGCTGTTTTTT
cdr3_aa: CASSIKFAGELFF

j_call: TRBJ2-7
v_call: TRBV14
clone_size: few
d_call: .
cdr3_nt: TGTGCCAGCAGCCCACCAGATACGAGTGGGAGATACGAGCAGTACTTC
cdr3_aa: CASSPPDTSGRYEQYF

j_call: TRBJ2-7
v_call: TRBV27
clone_size: once
d_call: TRBD1
cdr3_nt: TGTGCCAGCAGTTTACCGACAGGGTCTGAGCAGTACTTC
cdr3_aa: CASSLPTGSEQYF

j_call: TRBJ1-2
v_call: TRBV7-3
clone_size: .
d_call: .
cdr3_nt: TGTGCCAGCAGCTTAAGCGGGGGAGATGGCTACACCTTC
cdr3_aa: CASSLSGGDGYTF

j_call: TRBJ1-6
v_call: TRBV6-6
clone_size: .
d_call: .
cdr3_nt: TGTGCCAGCCAAAAGGAGGGAGTAAATTCACCCCTCCACTTT
cdr3_aa: CASQKEGVNSPLHF

j_call: TRBJ2-7
v_call: TRBV28
clone_size: .
d_call: .
cdr3_nt: TGTGCCAGCAGTTTAAATTTAGGGCAGGGAGGCTCCTACGAGCAGTACTTC
cdr3_aa: CASSLNLGQGGSYEQYF

j_call: TRBJ1-2
v_call: TRBV4-1
clone_size: few
d_call: .
cdr3_nt: TGCGCCAGCAGCCCCCGAGCCGACTATGGCTACACCTTC
cdr3_aa: CASSPRADYGYTF